These T cell receptor beta chains were read from a single sample in a study of shared clonotypes between healthy human individuals. Generated by immunoSEQ multiplex PCR, the TCRdb table keeps only in-frame clones and is missing some. This table holds a few hundred thousand clones, 60% to 70% found once. Sequencing input: memory CD4+ T cells sorted from blood. All receptors come from a man aged 25 to 40 in good health. CDR3s include the opening cysteine and the closing phenylalanine or tryptophan. A D gene is named only where the DNA matches it firmly. The size field is filled for only some rows; it gives once, few, many or a size class.

j_gene: TRBJ2-3
d_gene: NA
abundance: once
v_gene: TRBV4-2
CDR3aa: CASSQGGSTLNGDTQYF
CDR3nt: TGTGCCAGCAGCCAAGGCGGTTCGACTCTGAACGGAGATACGCAGTATTTT

j_gene: TRBJ1-5
d_gene: TRBD1
abundance: NA
v_gene: TRBV27
CDR3aa: CASKPGQGRNQPQHF
CDR3nt: TGTGCCAGCAAACCGGGACAGGGGCGCAATCAGCCCCAGCATTTT

j_gene: TRBJ2-7
d_gene: TRBD1
abundance: NA
v_gene: TRBV30
CDR3aa: CACNPGTAYEQYF
CDR3nt: TGTGCCTGCAACCCCGGGACAGCCTACGAGCAGTACTTC

j_gene: TRBJ2-3
d_gene: NA
abundance: few
v_gene: TRBV7-3
CDR3aa: CASSRGGIGSLADTQYF
CDR3nt: TGTGCCAGCAGCCGGGGCGGCATCGGGAGCCTTGCAGATACGCAGTATTTT

j_gene: TRBJ1-1
d_gene: TRBD1
abundance: NA
v_gene: TRBV7-8
CDR3aa: CASSLPLFQDRHTEAFF
CDR3nt: TGTGCCAGCAGCTTACCCCTTTTTCAGGACAGGCACACTGAAGCTTTCTTT

j_gene: TRBJ2-7
d_gene: TRBD1
abundance: many
v_gene: TRBV15
CDR3aa: CATSSRQGPYEQYF
CDR3nt: TGTGCCACCAGCTCTCGACAGGGGCCCTACGAGCAGTACTTC

j_gene: TRBJ2-1
d_gene: TRBD1
abundance: NA
v_gene: TRBV10-3
CDR3aa: CAAASGQGGFGQFF
CDR3nt: TGTGCCGCCGCGTCAGGACAGGGTGGATTTGGGCAGTTCTTC

j_gene: TRBJ2-3
d_gene: TRBD2
abundance: NA
v_gene: TRBV5-6
CDR3aa: CASSLDGGRSTDTQYF
CDR3nt: TGTGCCAGCAGCTTGGATGGCGGGAGAAGCACAGATACGCAGTATTTT

j_gene: TRBJ1-1
d_gene: NA
abundance: NA
v_gene: TRBV2
CDR3aa: CASKREGGLAGILTEAFF
CDR3nt: TGTGCCAGCAAGAGGGAAGGGGGTCTGGCAGGGATACTCACTGAAGCTTTCTTT

j_gene: TRBJ2-7
d_gene: NA
abundance: NA
v_gene: TRBV18
CDR3aa: CASSPPQGWYEQYF
CDR3nt: TGTGCCAGCTCACCACCGCAAGGGTGGTACGAGCAGTACTTC

j_gene: TRBJ1-1
d_gene: NA
abundance: NA
v_gene: TRBV11-2
CDR3aa: CASSLFLTGTEAFF
CDR3nt: TGTGCCAGCAGCTTATTCCTGACAGGCACTGAAGCTTTCTTT

j_gene: TRBJ2-2
d_gene: TRBD2
abundance: NA
v_gene: TRBV7-8
CDR3aa: CASSPRITSGRAGTGELFF
CDR3nt: TGTGCCAGCAGCCCCCGAATAACTAGCGGGAGGGCCGGGACCGGGGAGCTGTTTTTT

j_gene: TRBJ2-2
d_gene: NA
abundance: NA
v_gene: TRBV9
CDR3aa: CASSAQTNRGTGELFF
CDR3nt: TGTGCCAGCAGCGCACAGACCAACCGCGGCACCGGGGAGCTGTTTTTT

j_gene: TRBJ2-7
d_gene: NA
abundance: NA
v_gene: TRBV18
CDR3aa: CASSPGQYEQYF
CDR3nt: TGTGCCAGCTCCCCGGGCCAATACGAGCAGTACTTC

j_gene: TRBJ2-1
d_gene: TRBD2
abundance: NA
v_gene: TRBV5-6
CDR3aa: CASSLGAGALYNEQFF
CDR3nt: TGTGCCAGCAGCTTGGGGGCGGGAGCATTATACAATGAGCAGTTCTTC

j_gene: TRBJ1-1
d_gene: TRBD1
abundance: NA
v_gene: TRBV5-1
CDR3aa: CASSLGGQGWDTEAFF
CDR3nt: TGCGCCAGCAGCTTGGGTGGACAGGGGTGGGACACTGAAGCTTTCTTT

j_gene: TRBJ2-5
d_gene: NA
abundance: NA
v_gene: TRBV14
CDR3aa: CASSHNWGQETQYF
CDR3nt: TGTGCCAGCAGCCATAACTGGGGCCAAGAGACCCAGTACTTC

j_gene: TRBJ2-7
d_gene: NA
abundance: NA
v_gene: TRBV6-5
CDR3aa: CASSYSPRAGYEQYF
CDR3nt: TGTGCCAGCAGTTACTCGCCTCGAGCGGGCTACGAGCAGTACTTC

j_gene: TRBJ2-5
d_gene: TRBD2
abundance: NA
v_gene: TRBV19
CDR3aa: CASREASGPQETQYF
CDR3nt: TGTGCCTCACGGGAGGCTAGCGGGCCCCAAGAGACCCAGTACTTC

j_gene: TRBJ1-1
d_gene: NA
abundance: NA
v_gene: TRBV7-2
CDR3aa: CASSFSENTEAFF
CDR3nt: TGTGCCAGCAGCTTTTCCGAGAACACTGAAGCTTTCTTT

j_gene: TRBJ2-1
d_gene: TRBD1
abundance: few
v_gene: TRBV5-1
CDR3aa: CASSLSTGTGSDEQFF
CDR3nt: TGCGCCAGCAGCTTGTCTACCGGGACAGGGTCGGATGAGCAGTTCTTC

j_gene: TRBJ2-7
d_gene: NA
abundance: NA
v_gene: TRBV6-6
CDR3aa: CASSYVGATYEQYF
CDR3nt: TGTGCCAGCAGTTACGTGGGGGCCACCTACGAGCAGTACTTC

j_gene: TRBJ2-1
d_gene: TRBD1
abundance: once
v_gene: TRBV19
CDR3aa: CASSIPRQGRFDEQFF
CDR3nt: TGTGCCAGTAGTATACCCCGACAGGGGAGGTTCGATGAGCAGTTCTTC

j_gene: TRBJ2-2
d_gene: TRBD1
abundance: few
v_gene: TRBV5-1
CDR3aa: CASSSGQATGELFF
CDR3nt: TGCGCCAGCAGCTCGGGACAGGCCACCGGGGAGCTGTTTTTT

j_gene: TRBJ1-1
d_gene: NA
abundance: once
v_gene: TRBV15
CDR3aa: CATSRLPPRGGTEAFF
CDR3nt: TGTGCCACCAGCAGACTTCCTCCCAGAGGGGGGACTGAAGCTTTCTTT

j_gene: TRBJ2-7
d_gene: TRBD1
abundance: NA
v_gene: TRBV10-3
CDR3aa: CAIRQGVTYEQYF
CDR3nt: TGTGCCATAAGACAGGGGGTCACCTACGAGCAGTACTTC

j_gene: TRBJ2-3
d_gene: NA
abundance: NA
v_gene: TRBV7-9
CDR3aa: CASSLATSDTQYF
CDR3nt: TGTGCCAGCAGCTTAGCCACCTCGGATACGCAGTATTTT

j_gene: TRBJ2-6
d_gene: TRBD2
abundance: NA
v_gene: TRBV27
CDR3aa: CASSPHPGLAGGAGANVLTF
CDR3nt: TGTGCCAGCAGTCCCCACCCGGGACTAGCGGGAGGAGCAGGGGCCAACGTCCTGACTTTC

j_gene: TRBJ2-1
d_gene: TRBD1
abundance: NA
v_gene: TRBV28
CDR3aa: CASSLGQNNEQFF
CDR3nt: TGTGCCAGCAGTCTGGGACAGAACAATGAGCAGTTCTTC

j_gene: TRBJ1-2
d_gene: NA
abundance: NA
v_gene: TRBV7-2
CDR3aa: CASSIKGAGYGYTF
CDR3nt: TGTGCCAGCAGCATAAAAGGGGCAGGCTATGGCTACACCTTC

j_gene: TRBJ1-4
d_gene: NA
abundance: NA
v_gene: TRBV27
CDR3aa: CASSFGGRWNEKLFF
CDR3nt: TGTGCCAGCAGTTTTGGCGGACGGTGGAATGAAAAACTGTTTTTT

j_gene: TRBJ2-1
d_gene: NA
abundance: NA
v_gene: TRBV7-2
CDR3aa: CASSLDYRSIEQFF
CDR3nt: TGTGCCAGCAGCTTAGATTATCGGTCAATTGAGCAGTTCTTC

j_gene: TRBJ2-3
d_gene: TRBD1
abundance: NA
v_gene: TRBV6-6
CDR3aa: CASRATGATDTQYF
CDR3nt: TGTGCCAGCAGAGCCACAGGGGCCACAGATACGCAGTATTTT

j_gene: TRBJ2-3
d_gene: NA
abundance: NA
v_gene: TRBV10-3
CDR3aa: CAISESGVGTDTQYF
CDR3nt: TGTGCCATCAGTGAGTCGGGAGTGGGAACAGATACGCAGTATTTT

j_gene: TRBJ1-2
d_gene: NA
abundance: few
v_gene: TRBV30
CDR3aa: CASVGSDSRLHNYGYTF
CDR3nt: TGTGCCTCCGTTGGCTCTGACAGCCGACTACATAACTATGGCTACACCTTC

j_gene: TRBJ2-7
d_gene: NA
abundance: NA
v_gene: TRBV5-1
CDR3aa: CASSPEGRSYEQYF
CDR3nt: TGCGCCAGCAGCCCGGAAGGACGGTCCTACGAGCAGTACTTC

j_gene: TRBJ2-7
d_gene: TRBD1
abundance: NA
v_gene: TRBV2
CDR3aa: CASTTDRSSYEQYF
CDR3nt: TGTGCCAGCACCACGGACAGGAGCTCCTACGAGCAGTACTTC

j_gene: TRBJ2-7
d_gene: TRBD1
abundance: NA
v_gene: TRBV5-1
CDR3aa: CASSFRDRANEQYF
CDR3nt: TGCGCCAGCAGCTTCCGGGACAGGGCGAACGAGCAGTACTTC

j_gene: TRBJ1-4
d_gene: NA
abundance: NA
v_gene: TRBV9
CDR3aa: CASSVGRNEKLFF
CDR3nt: TGTGCCAGCAGCGTAGGAAGGAATGAAAAACTGTTTTTT

j_gene: TRBJ2-7
d_gene: NA
abundance: NA
v_gene: TRBV7-2
CDR3aa: CASSSSSRVYEQYF
CDR3nt: TGTGCCAGCAGCTCGTCGAGTAGGGTCTACGAGCAGTACTTC

j_gene: TRBJ2-2
d_gene: TRBD1
abundance: once
v_gene: TRBV19
CDR3aa: CASSIQTGLLGNTGELFF
CDR3nt: TGTGCCAGTAGTATCCAGACAGGGTTGTTGGGGAACACCGGGGAGCTGTTTTTT

j_gene: TRBJ2-1
d_gene: TRBD2
abundance: few
v_gene: TRBV7-9
CDR3aa: CASSFVAGVSNEQFF
CDR3nt: TGTGCCAGCAGCTTTGTAGCGGGAGTTTCAAATGAGCAGTTCTTC

j_gene: TRBJ1-1
d_gene: NA
abundance: NA
v_gene: TRBV16
CDR3aa: CASSQLGGAGETEAFF
CDR3nt: TGTGCCAGCAGCCAATTGGGGGGCGCGGGAGAAACTGAAGCTTTCTTT

j_gene: TRBJ2-7
d_gene: NA
abundance: NA
v_gene: TRBV30
CDR3aa: CAWSMVSEQYF
CDR3nt: TGTGCCTGGAGTATGGTTTCGGAGCAGTACTTC

j_gene: TRBJ2-2
d_gene: TRBD2
abundance: NA
v_gene: TRBV29-1
CDR3aa: CSVLLAGTGELFF
CDR3nt: TGCAGCGTTCTTCTAGCGGGCACCGGGGAGCTGTTTTTT

j_gene: TRBJ2-7
d_gene: TRBD1
abundance: NA
v_gene: TRBV6-1
CDR3aa: CASRLQGASYEQYF
CDR3nt: TGTGCCAGCAGATTACAGGGGGCCTCGTACGAGCAGTACTTC

j_gene: TRBJ2-2
d_gene: TRBD1
abundance: NA
v_gene: TRBV15
CDR3aa: CATSRGTGVTHGELFF
CDR3nt: TGTGCCACCAGCAGAGGGACAGGGGTTACCCACGGGGAGCTGTTTTTT

j_gene: TRBJ1-2
d_gene: NA
abundance: NA
v_gene: TRBV28
CDR3aa: CASTTGTLYGYTF
CDR3nt: TGTGCCAGCACAACAGGGACCCTCTATGGCTACACCTTC

j_gene: TRBJ2-1
d_gene: TRBD1
abundance: NA
v_gene: TRBV5-1
CDR3aa: CASSFRGTGVTNEQFF
CDR3nt: TGCGCCAGCAGCTTTCGGGGGACAGGGGTCACCAATGAGCAGTTCTTC

j_gene: TRBJ1-1
d_gene: NA
abundance: NA
v_gene: TRBV6-5
CDR3aa: CASSDLTDTEAFF
CDR3nt: TGTGCCAGCAGCGACCTGACTGACACTGAAGCTTTCTTT

j_gene: TRBJ1-2
d_gene: NA
abundance: NA
v_gene: TRBV9
CDR3aa: CASSKLRDFYGYTF
CDR3nt: TGTGCCAGCAGCAAGCTCCGGGACTTCTATGGCTACACCTTC

j_gene: TRBJ2-1
d_gene: NA
abundance: NA
v_gene: TRBV28
CDR3aa: CASSFFGGGTSNEQFF
CDR3nt: TGTGCCAGCAGTTTTTTCGGCGGCGGGACCTCCAATGAGCAGTTCTTC

j_gene: TRBJ2-1
d_gene: NA
abundance: NA
v_gene: TRBV10-3
CDR3aa: CAISEGNGYYNEQFF
CDR3nt: TGTGCCATCAGTGAGGGGAATGGGTACTACAATGAGCAGTTCTTC